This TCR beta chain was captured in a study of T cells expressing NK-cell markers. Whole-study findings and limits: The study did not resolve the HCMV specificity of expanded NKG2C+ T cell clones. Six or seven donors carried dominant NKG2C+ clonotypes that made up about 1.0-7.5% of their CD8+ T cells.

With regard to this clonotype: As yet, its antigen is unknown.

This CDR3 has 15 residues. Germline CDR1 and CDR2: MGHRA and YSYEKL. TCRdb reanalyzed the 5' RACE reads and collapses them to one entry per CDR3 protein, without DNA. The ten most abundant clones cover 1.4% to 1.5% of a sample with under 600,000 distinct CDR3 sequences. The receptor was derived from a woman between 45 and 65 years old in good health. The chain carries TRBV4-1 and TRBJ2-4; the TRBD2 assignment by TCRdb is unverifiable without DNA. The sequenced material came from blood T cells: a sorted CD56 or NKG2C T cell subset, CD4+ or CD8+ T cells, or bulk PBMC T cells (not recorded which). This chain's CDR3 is CASSLSGLAKNIQYF.